Sequencing of this T cell receptor beta chain was carried out in a study of T cells in Graves' hyperthyroidism and ophthalmopathy. The V end lost 3 bases, the J end lost 3 bases, and 15 bases lay between the germline ends. Germline values: CDR1 SGHAT, CDR2 FQNNGV. This CDR3 contains 16 residues. This clonotype was seen many times. Researchers amplified the TCR beta CDR3 regions from RNA transcripts. The TCR CDR3 first-round RT-PCR relied on the HTBI primer set. TCRdb analysed the multiplex PCR reads with MiXCR anew, one entry per CDR3 protein. This table has around 700,000 distinct CDR3 sequences, 18% appearing once.

The sample comprised blood. This chain links TRBV11-2 with TRBJ2-4, with D possibly called TRBD1 or TRBD2 (6 bases each). The origin of this receptor is a woman between 45 and 60 years old with Graves' hyperthyroidism that later progressed to Graves' ophthalmopathy. CDR3 coding DNA: TGTGCCAGCAGCTTCAGGGGAGGAGGAGGCAAAAACATTCAGTACTTC. Amino acids: CASSFRGGGGKNIQYF.